Sequencing of this T cell receptor (beta chain) was carried out in a study of CD8+ T cells in alopecia areata. Overall study results and limits: Sharing of TCRs across patients appeared less clear than in mice, possibly for HLA-related reasons. Scalp samples also yield sequences of resident alphabeta T cells from normal skin. Compared with normal scalp, lesional scalp had higher clonality and more expanded CD8+ clones.

Treatment indicated: oral pan-JAK inhibitor, 5-10 mg twice daily. Peripheral blood samples and lesional scalp punch biopsies were obtained from alopecia areata patients. The germline CDR1 and CDR2 sequences are SGHRS and YFSETQ. The CDR3 runs to 13 residues. Trimming took 4 bases from V and 10 from J; bases not matched to a gene: 6. cDNA prepared by RNA extraction and subsequent reverse transcription served as the template for sequencing. Sequencing was performed with immunoSEQ multiplex PCR; in TCRdb, only in-frame clones are kept and a portion is missing. The sample has fewer than 250,000 clones; around two fifths are singletons. As concerns this clone: What it recognizes is unknown. Other nucleotide sequences in the sample specify the same CDR3.

The receptor was derived from a human donor with alopecia areata. The chain combines TRBV5-1 with TRBJ2-1, with TRBD1 matching 9 bases. The source material was CD4+ T cells sorted from blood, sampled at approximately week 31, from a patient treated with tofacitinib. CDR3 nucleotides: TGCGCCAGCAGCCTGGGACAGGGAGGCGAGCAGTTCTTC. As protein: CASSLGQGGEQFF.